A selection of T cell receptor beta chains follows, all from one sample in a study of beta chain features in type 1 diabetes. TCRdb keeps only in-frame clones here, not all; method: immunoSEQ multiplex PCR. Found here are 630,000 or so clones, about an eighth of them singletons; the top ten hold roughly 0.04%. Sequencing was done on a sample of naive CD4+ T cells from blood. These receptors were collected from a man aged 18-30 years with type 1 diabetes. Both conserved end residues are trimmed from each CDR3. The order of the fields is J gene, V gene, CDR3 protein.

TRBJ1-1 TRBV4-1 ASSQDGRASTEAF
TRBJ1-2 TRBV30 AWSSGAHYGYT
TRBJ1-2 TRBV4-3 ASSPLGEDKGYT
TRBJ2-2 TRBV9 ASSVDSWLTTGELF
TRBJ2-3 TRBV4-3 ASSQGNSGYTDTQY
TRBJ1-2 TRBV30 AWSVRDHYGYT
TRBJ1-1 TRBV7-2 ASSLAGGLTEAF
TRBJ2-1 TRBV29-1 SVEIGGGNEQF
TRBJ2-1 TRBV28 ASTSGTGIPLSYNEQF
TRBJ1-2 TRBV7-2 ASSLVQGRLGGYT